This entry concerns a single TCR beta chain. This clone was counted once. Its antigen is still unknown. Base qualities are not recorded, but no much larger clone differs from it by a single base. The data belong to a study of shared clonotypes between healthy human individuals (dated by TCRdb to the early 2020s). Concerning the study at large: The cohort included three men and a couple of women between 18 and 49 years of age. For each donor, three plates each were used for CD4 naive and CD4 memory, two plates were used for CD8 naive, and one plate was used for CD8 memory. To estimate repertoire size and how much clonotype sharing occurs between individuals, the study deeply sequenced the blood TCR repertoires of roughly 5 healthy adults. Each donor's leukapheresis produced roughly between about 0.9 and 9.5 billion PBMCs. Libraries were prepared and TCR repertoires were sequenced by different laboratories using diverse techniques, in order to increase sequencing depth and limit assay-specific biases. Study-wide findings and limitations: Only blood was sampled, and tissue TCR repertoires likely differ from those in blood. Higher generation probabilities were observed for clonotypes shared by all four sorted-subset donors than for non-shared clonotypes. Naive subsets generally had larger estimated clonotype richness than memory subsets did. Even with the large sequencing depth, rarefaction of the sorted-subset datasets indicated that sequencing was incomplete. When a handful of donors were compared, the shared fraction of clonotypes was roughly 5% for naive CD4, about 4% for naive CD8, more than 2% for memory CD4, and 0.35% to 0.4% for memory CD8. The genetic and exposure-history diversity represented was limited by the small number of donors. Based on pairwise subsampling, the degree of clonotype sharing among donors was expected to be affected by sequencing depth.

Using the deep immunoSEQ assay, multiplex PCR amplified TCR CDR3 regions from genomic DNA. Extracted genomic DNA from each cell subset was spread evenly across all wells of several immunoSEQ 96-well plates, with each plate serving as a replicate. Each replicate PCR for sorted subsets received about 220 ng genomic DNA, equal to about 30,000 T cell genomes. The purified libraries were quantified using a Qubit 3.0 fluorometer, sized with a Bioanalyzer 2100, and then quantified again using the KAPA Library Quantification kit. A separate single-read 150-cycle Illumina NextSeq 550 flow cell was used to sequence each immunoSEQ 96-well plate. Turning to the authors' computational methods: Because only junctional sequences without quality scores were contained in the immunoSEQ output, filtering matching that applied to full-length reads could not be performed. Sequences were annotated with PyIR, a Python wrapper for IgBLAST v1.9, using IMGT germline references to assign V/J genes and CDR3. Reads were removed for weak V/J assignments (E-value above 1e-6), missing CDR3, stop codons, out-of-frame junctions, or ambiguous translated residues. V3J clonotypes were defined as sequences sharing the same inferred V gene, J gene, and CDR3 amino acid sequence. The percentage overlap between two repertoires was calculated by dividing the number of shared unique clonotypes by the size of the smaller repertoire. Repertoire richness was assessed with RTK rarefaction, the Chao1 estimator, and Recon v2.1 estimates of unobserved clonotypes. Generation probabilities for all TCRbeta clonotypes obtained by the gDNA method from a handful of donors were computed using OLGA. As stored in TCRdb, this immuneACCESS dataset retains in-frame rearrangements with V and J assigned. A fraction of the clones does not appear; measured against another copy, unresolved V genes explain less than half of the discrepancy, and the remainder lacks a known reason. V and J calls and clone size are those listed in that table; D and trimming were worked out from the DNA. Within this sample are over a million clones, with roughly 74% of them counted one time only. The top ten clones comprise roughly 0.57% of the sample.

The donors were healthy, HIV-negative adults with no recently reported acute infections or vaccinations. Only Caucasian adults living in Nashville, Tennessee, USA were represented among the donors. CD4+ T cells were enriched through magnetic negative selection, after which naive cells were positively selected on CD45RA and the remaining negative fraction served as the memory subset. Blood was collected by leukapheresis, and PBMCs were isolated by Ficoll-Histopaque density gradient centrifugation and then cryopreserved in liquid nitrogen vapor phase. Purity and quantity of every magnetically sorted T cell population were checked by analytical flow cytometry. Each sorted fraction had its genomic DNA isolated and then quantified by UV absorbance on a Nanodrop 2000c. CDR1 MNHEY and CDR2 SMNVEV were looked up in the germline V gene (reference sequence). The CDR3 has 13 amino acids, counting the end cysteine and phenylalanine. The retained sequence is limited to the CDR3, 39 bases, with the frame set at the first base. Trimming accounts for 6 bases at V and 6 bases at J, while the number of junction bases matched to no gene is 6.

Sequencing was performed on memory CD4+ T cells from PBMCs. The cell subset or site label on this specimen signifies: CD45RA-negative fraction. The chain joins TRBV27 to TRBJ2-7; the central 9 bases match TRBD1. The TCR originated in a man between 18 and 29 years old in good health. Some clones in this sample may be carry-over from other donors' samples. The nucleotide sequence reads TGTGCCAGCAGAGACTCGGGACAGGGCGAGCAGTACTTC. This codes for CASRDSGQGEQYF.